A selection of T cell receptor beta chains follows, all from one sample in a study of T cells after yellow fever vaccination. Each CDR3 protein gets one entry after TCRdb re-called the 5' RACE reads with MiXCR. The sample contains roughly 520,000 distinct CDR3 sequences, 20% to 25% of which appear only once. The material sequenced was PBMCs, taken about 20 days after the first yellow fever vaccination. These receptor sequences come from a man aged 18 to 35 who received the YFV17D yellow fever vaccine. Both conserved end residues are trimmed from each CDR3. The size entry is marked missing in some rows and otherwise reads once, few, many or a size class.

len: 10; j_gene: TRBJ2-2; abundance: few; v_gene: TRBV29-1; CDR3aa: SALIATGELF
len: 13; j_gene: TRBJ2-1; abundance: few; v_gene: TRBV6-2/TRBV6-3; CDR3aa: ASIPRETGMYEQF
len: 14; j_gene: TRBJ2-3; abundance: few; v_gene: TRBV12-3/TRBV12-4; CDR3aa: ASSLTLDRGVDTQY
len: 13; j_gene: TRBJ2-3; abundance: few; v_gene: TRBV20-1; CDR3aa: SAAPTGPRTDTQY
len: 10; j_gene: TRBJ2-2; abundance: -; v_gene: TRBV29-1; CDR3aa: SVEAGTGELF
len: 12; j_gene: TRBJ1-2; abundance: many; v_gene: TRBV12-3/TRBV12-4; CDR3aa: ASSFYTLTYGYT
len: 13; j_gene: TRBJ1-5; abundance: many; v_gene: TRBV7-9; CDR3aa: ASSLGSGLSQPQH
len: 11; j_gene: TRBJ2-3; abundance: -; v_gene: TRBV20-1; CDR3aa: SARYPGADTQY
len: 15; j_gene: TRBJ2-3; abundance: many; v_gene: TRBV12-3/TRBV12-4; CDR3aa: ASSLLAGGRDTDTQY
len: 15; j_gene: TRBJ2-5; abundance: -; v_gene: TRBV9; CDR3aa: ASSVATSGWVQETQY
len: 13; j_gene: TRBJ2-1; abundance: -; v_gene: TRBV19; CDR3aa: ASSHPDRVYNEQF
len: 18; j_gene: TRBJ2-5; abundance: -; v_gene: TRBV20-1; CDR3aa: SASGPGTSGVRDFQETQY
len: 10; j_gene: TRBJ2-2; abundance: many; v_gene: TRBV12-3/TRBV12-4; CDR3aa: ASVGDTGELF
len: 10; j_gene: TRBJ1-4; abundance: -; v_gene: TRBV29-1; CDR3aa: SARRENEKLF
len: 12; j_gene: TRBJ2-1; abundance: few; v_gene: TRBV27; CDR3aa: ASSYDRTNNEQF
len: 12; j_gene: TRBJ1-1; abundance: few; v_gene: TRBV19; CDR3aa: ASSADRGDTEAF
len: 12; j_gene: TRBJ2-2; abundance: few; v_gene: TRBV3-1; CDR3aa: ASMPRSNTGELF
len: 10; j_gene: TRBJ1-1; abundance: few; v_gene: TRBV10-3; CDR3aa: AISSGTGEAF
len: 12; j_gene: TRBJ1-2; abundance: few; v_gene: TRBV5-6; CDR3aa: ASSLESIQGGYT
len: 10; j_gene: TRBJ1-6; abundance: -; v_gene: TRBV5-1; CDR3aa: ASREDGSPLH
len: 12; j_gene: TRBJ2-5; abundance: few; v_gene: TRBV5-1; CDR3aa: ASRPGLVGETQY
len: 12; j_gene: TRBJ2-2; abundance: few; v_gene: TRBV20-1; CDR3aa: SAREDSNTGELF